The rows below give T cell receptor beta chains drawn from one sample of a study of shared clonotypes between healthy human individuals. The table came from immunoSEQ multiplex PCR; TCRdb's copy has only in-frame clones and leaves some out. The sample lists around 2,000,000 clones; about 93% were seen once. The sample consisted of naive CD8+ T cells from PBMCs. Receptor source: a man aged 18 to 30 in good health. Some clones in this sample may be carry-over from other donors' samples. Both conserved end residues are part of each CDR3. The order of the fields is J gene, D gene, V gene, clone size, CDR3 DNA, CDR3 protein. The D gene is left open where the match is weak. Not every row has a clone size; where given, it reads once, few, many or a size class.

TRBJ2-4	TRBD1	TRBV27	NA	TGTGCCAGCCCACCGGGACAGGGTAGGGCCAAAAACATTCAGTACTTC	CASPPGQGRAKNIQYF
TRBJ2-1	NA	TRBV15	NA	TGTGCCACCAGCAGAGAGGTGTCTGTGAGTGAGCAGTTCTTC	CATSREVSVSEQFF
TRBJ2-7	TRBD1	TRBV5-1	NA	TGCGCCAGCAGCTTGGCCGCGGGACAGGGTACCTACGAGCAGTACTTC	CASSLAAGQGTYEQYF
TRBJ2-1	NA	TRBV7-9	NA	TGTGCCAGCAGCTCCACGAATGAGCAGTTCTTC	CASSSTNEQFF
TRBJ2-5	NA	TRBV12-5	NA	TGTGCTAGTGGTCCGGACAGTCGAGAGACCCAGTACTTC	CASGPDSRETQYF
TRBJ2-7	NA	TRBV7-8	NA	TGTGCCAGCAGCCCTGGGGGGGGCGGCTCCTACGAGCAGTACTTC	CASSPGGGGSYEQYF
TRBJ2-7	NA	TRBV4-1	NA	TGCGCCAGCAGCCAAGAGCTTATCGGCTACGAGCAGTACTTC	CASSQELIGYEQYF
TRBJ2-1	NA	TRBV27	NA	TGTGCCAGCAGTCTTCAACGCCCCTACAATGAGCAGTTCTTC	CASSLQRPYNEQFF
TRBJ2-1	TRBD2	TRBV2	NA	TGTGCCAGCTTGGAGGGAGCGGGAGTTGATAGAGGTTGGGATGAGCAGTTCTTC	CASLEGAGVDRGWDEQFF
TRBJ2-5	NA	TRBV28	NA	TGTGCCAGCAGTTTTTTCTCCAGCCAAGAGACCCAGTACTTC	CASSFFSSQETQYF
TRBJ2-3	TRBD2	TRBV7-9	NA	TGTGCCAGCGCCCGGGGGGTTCAAGATACGCAGTATTTT	CASARGVQDTQYF
TRBJ1-5	TRBD1	TRBV4-1	NA	TGCGCCAGCAGCCATCCAGGGGGTAATCAGCCCCAGCATTTT	CASSHPGGNQPQHF
TRBJ2-5	TRBD2	TRBV27	NA	TGTGCCAGCAGTCCCCTAACTCTAGCGGGAGGGCCGGAGACCCAGTACTTC	CASSPLTLAGGPETQYF
TRBJ2-7	TRBD2	TRBV10-3	NA	TGTGCCATCAGTGCCTCTAACCCCCTAGCGGTTTACGAGCAGTACTTC	CAISASNPLAVYEQYF
TRBJ1-1	NA	TRBV7-9	NA	TGTGCCAGCAGCCCAAGGATCAACACTGAAGCTTTCTTT	CASSPRINTEAFF
TRBJ2-7	TRBD2	TRBV7-9	few	TGTGCCAGCAGCTTAGGCGGGAGGGCCCACGAGCAGTACTTC	CASSLGGRAHEQYF
TRBJ2-5	TRBD2	TRBV19	NA	TGTGCCAGTAGAACTAGCGGGGCTAACCAAGAGACCCAGTACTTC	CASRTSGANQETQYF
TRBJ1-1	NA	TRBV14	few	TGTGCCAGCAGCCAAGACAGGCGCACTGAAGCTTTCTTT	CASSQDRRTEAFF
TRBJ1-2	TRBD1	TRBV5-6	NA	TGTGCCAGCAGCCGGGACAGGGATGACTATGGCTACACCTTC	CASSRDRDDYGYTF
TRBJ2-5	TRBD1	TRBV29-1	once	TGCAGCGCCGACAGGGTTGGAGAGACCCAGTACTTC	CSADRVGETQYF
TRBJ2-6	NA	TRBV7-6	NA	TGTGCCAGCAGCTTAGCGGCCATAGCCTTTGGGGCCAACGTCCTGACTTTC	CASSLAAIAFGANVLTF
TRBJ2-6	TRBD1	TRBV29-1	NA	TGCAGCGTTTTAGGGGGCTCCTCCCCTGGGGCCAACGTCCTGACTTTC	CSVLGGSSPGANVLTF
TRBJ2-3	TRBD2	TRBV2	NA	TGTGCCAGCAGTGAAGCCATTAGGAGCGGGAGGGCCACAGATACGCAGTATTTT	CASSEAIRSGRATDTQYF
TRBJ2-7	TRBD1	TRBV6-5	NA	TGTGCCAGCAGTTACTCTGGCACAGGGGGCCTCGAGCAGTACTTC	CASSYSGTGGLEQYF
TRBJ2-1	TRBD2	TRBV5-6	NA	TGTGCCAGCAGCTTTCTAGCGGGGACGGGCAATGAGCAGTTCTTC	CASSFLAGTGNEQFF
TRBJ2-7	NA	TRBV7-9	NA	TGTGCCAGCAGCGAACAGGGTGGCTCCTACGAGCAGTACTTC	CASSEQGGSYEQYF
TRBJ2-7	TRBD2	TRBV7-9	NA	TGTGCCAGCAGCTTAAGGACTAGCGGGAGGGTCGAGCAGTACTTC	CASSLRTSGRVEQYF
TRBJ2-7	NA	TRBV2	NA	TGTGCCAGCAGTCTGAACTACGAGCAGTACTTC	CASSLNYEQYF
TRBJ2-2	NA	TRBV10-3	NA	TGTGCCATCAGTGGTGGGGGAGCGGCCGGGGAGCTGTTTTTT	CAISGGGAAGELFF
TRBJ2-1	NA	TRBV28	NA	TGTGCCAGCAGTTTAGAACCTGTCGGGACAAACAATGAGCAGTTCTTC	CASSLEPVGTNNEQFF
TRBJ1-2	NA	TRBV7-9	NA	TGTGCCAGCAGCTTGGACGCGGGACACCGGTATGGCTACACCTTC	CASSLDAGHRYGYTF
TRBJ1-1	NA	TRBV7-9	NA	TGTGCCAGCAGCTACCTGTGGGGAGGGACTGAAGCTTTCTTT	CASSYLWGGTEAFF
TRBJ2-5	NA	TRBV5-6	NA	TGTGCCAGCAGCTTGGCTTGGGGGTCCGGGGAGACCCAGTACTTC	CASSLAWGSGETQYF
TRBJ2-5	NA	TRBV6-5	NA	TGTGCCAGCAGTTACTCGAGGGGGGATCAAGAGACCCAGTACTTC	CASSYSRGDQETQYF
TRBJ2-1	TRBD1	TRBV28	NA	TGTGCCAGCACCACACGGGGACAGCCCTACAATGAGCAGTTCTTC	CASTTRGQPYNEQFF
TRBJ2-4	NA	TRBV5-6	NA	TGTGCCAGCAGCCAAGGGGGTGGGAGCATTCAGTACTTC	CASSQGGGSIQYF
TRBJ2-7	NA	TRBV2	NA	TGTGCCAGCAGTCTGGCCCAGAGTTCCTACGAGCAGTACTTC	CASSLAQSSYEQYF
TRBJ2-1	TRBD2	TRBV7-2	NA	TGTGCCAGCAGCCCCGGGACTAGCGCCTACAATGAGCAGTTCTTC	CASSPGTSAYNEQFF
TRBJ2-5	TRBD1	TRBV11-2	NA	TGTGCCAGCAGCTTCCAACAGGGGTACCAAGAGACCCAGTACTTC	CASSFQQGYQETQYF
TRBJ1-1	NA	TRBV5-1	NA	TGCGCCAGCAGCTTGGGGGTTAGCGGTTTGTCCATGAACACTGAAGCTTTCTTT	CASSLGVSGLSMNTEAFF
TRBJ2-2	NA	TRBV6-5	NA	TGTGCCAGCAGCTCGGGCCTCAACACCGGGGAGCTGTTTTTT	CASSSGLNTGELFF
TRBJ2-3	NA	TRBV19	NA	TGTGCCACCGGGACACTTACTAGCACAGATACGCAGTATTTT	CATGTLTSTDTQYF
TRBJ2-7	TRBD2	TRBV29-1	NA	TGCAGCGTTGAAACGGGGGGATCCTACGAGCAGTACTTC	CSVETGGSYEQYF
TRBJ1-2	TRBD1	TRBV9	NA	TGTGCCAGCAGCTACCCCCGGGACAGGGAGAACTATGGCTACACCTTC	CASSYPRDRENYGYTF
TRBJ2-1	NA	TRBV5-4	NA	TGTGCCAGCAGCTTGGGGGATCTGGCCTGGAATGAGCAGTTCTTC	CASSLGDLAWNEQFF
TRBJ1-1	NA	TRBV5-6	NA	TGTGCCAGCAGCTTTATTAACAGTTATACCACTGAAGCTTTCTTT	CASSFINSYTTEAFF
TRBJ1-2	NA	TRBV29-1	NA	TGCAGCGTTGGACCCAGGGAGGAAGGCTACACCTTC	CSVGPREEGYTF
TRBJ1-2	NA	TRBV5-6	NA	TGTGCCAGCAGTTTCATCGGGCCGGCGGGCTATGGCTACACCTTC	CASSFIGPAGYGYTF